Included here is one T cell receptor (beta chain) sequence, with context. Germline V gives CDR1 KGHSH, CDR2 LQKENI. This CDR3 has 16 amino acids. The junction had 16 bases not matched to a gene; V was cut back by 6 bases and J by 8 bases. The record originates from a study of blood T cell repertoires in COVID-19. The overall study: PBMCs, B-cell-depleted T cells, or T cells provided the cDNA or gDNA that made up the material.

Sequenced by immunoSEQ multiplex PCR; TCRdb stores in-frame clones only, minus some. The table has hundreds of thousands of clones, approximately 89% seen once; the top ten hold roughly 10%. Sequences were obtained from peripheral blood. This TCR was sampled from a woman aged 65 to 85 with COVID-19, enrolled during active disease. The chain combines TRBV18 with TRBJ2-1, with 7 bases matching TRBD1. CDR3 bases: TGTGCCAGCTCGTCACCTGGAAAGGGGGCTGGGTATGAGCAGTTCTTC. It is translated as CASSSPGKGAGYEQFF.